The 24 T cell receptor beta chains below all came from one sample that was sequenced in a study of PD-L1 blockade in urothelial cancer (dated by TCRdb to about 2017). Libraries came from the immunoSEQ multiplex PCR assay. TCRdb holds this immuneACCESS table with in-frame rearrangements only. Some clones are missing; in checked studies, unresolved V genes explain under half, and the rest has no known cause. The sample table lists tens of thousands of clones, about four fifths of them with a count of one. Of the sample, 3% to 4% falls within the top ten clones. The sample's time point label, decoded: peripheral blood 6 weeks after treatment start. The sequences come from PBMCs, collected around atezolizumab (anti-PD-L1) treatment. The receptors were gathered from an older man with urothelial cancer.

The rearrangement joins TRBV6-5 to TRBJ2-7, with 7 positions matching TRBD2. J was trimmed by 2 bases and V by 4 bases; bases with no gene match: 11. There are 16 residues in the CDR3. Germline CDR1 is MNHEY and CDR2 is SVGAGI. CDR3 nucleotides: TGTGCCAGCAGTTCCGACAATGTGGGAGGGCCCTACGAGCAGTACTTC. Protein product: CASSSDNVGGPYEQYF.

V usage is TRBV7-3 and J usage is TRBJ2-1, with a tentative D call TRBD2 (6 bases). The CDR3 covers 12 residues. The germline CDR1 and CDR2 sequences are SGHTA and FQGTGA. Trimming took off 4 bases at V and 7 bases at J, with 8 bases between the two ends. This chain's CDR3 is CASSSGTNEQFF. CDR3 nucleotides: TGTGCCAGCAGCTCTGGGACTAATGAGCAGTTCTTC.

The chain couples TRBV6-5 to TRBJ2-5; 9 bases align to TRBD1. The CDR3 is made up of 14 amino acids. Germline trimming cut 4 bases from V and 2 bases from J; bases unmatched to any gene: 2. Germline V gene data show CDR1 as MNHEY and CDR2 as SVGAGI. The CDR3 bases are TGTGCCAGCAGTTCCGACAGGGGGCAAGAGACCCAGTACTTC. Its protein is CASSSDRGQETQYF.

The chain combines TRBV7-8 with TRBJ1-6; unclear D gene. CDR1 and CDR2 from the germline V gene are SGHVS and FQNEAQ. Trimming left V 4 bases short and J 10 bases short, with 17 bases between. This CDR3 spans 15 amino acids. CDR3 in amino acids: CASSWEGREGSPLHF. In DNA, the CDR3 is TGTGCCAGCAGCTGGGAAGGGAGGGAGGGCTCACCCCTCCACTTT. Complete variable domain (other parts from reference TRBV7-8 and TRBJ1-6): GAGVSQSPRYKVAKRGQDVALRCDPISGHVSLFWYQQALGQGPEFLTYFQNEAQLDKSGLPSDRFFAERPEGSVSTLKIQRTQQEDSAVYLCASSWEGREGSPLHFGNGTRLTVT.

The chain is built from TRBV6-1 and TRBJ1-5; weak D call: TRBD1 (5 bases). The germline V gene encodes CDR1 MNHNS and CDR2 SASEGT. V lost 8 bases and J lost 0, with 11 bases in between. This CDR3 is 14 amino acids long. As DNA, the CDR3 is TGTGCCAGCTTAGACAGTTATAGCAATCAGCCCCAGCATTTT. Translating gives CASLDSYSNQPQHF.

For the CDR3, the DNA is TGTGCCACGGCGGGACCATGGGGGACAGATACGCAGTATTTT. Translation: CATAGPWGTDTQYF. This chain links TRBV10-3 with TRBJ2-3; D may be TRBD2 (6 bases). The germline V gene encodes CDR1 ENHRY and CDR2 SYGVKD. The V and J ends lost 10 bases and 3 bases respectively, with 17 bases between them. The CDR3 is 14 amino acids.

V usage is TRBV6-1 and J usage is TRBJ1-3; tentatively, D is TRBD1 (6 bases). CDR1 is MNHNS and CDR2 is SASEGT in the germline V gene. The V gene lost 5 bases and the J gene lost 4 bases, with 9 bases spanning the gap. This CDR3 comprises 13 residues. Here the CDR3 reads CASSNTGGNTIYF. For the CDR3, the DNA is TGTGCCAGCAGTAATACAGGGGGAAACACCATATATTTT.

The chain has TRBV7-9 and TRBJ1-2; D might be TRBD1 (6 bases). The CDR3 totals 15 residues. The V gene's germline CDR1 is SEHNR and CDR2 FQNEAQ (reference sequence). Trimming pared 3 bases from V and 6 bases from J, leaving 17 bases between. The DNA for the CDR3 is TGTGCCAGCAGCTTTAGTGGACAGAGGGCGAATGGCTACACCTTC. Protein sequence: CASSFSGQRANGYTF.

The V call is TRBV2, the J call TRBJ1-4; 7 bases match TRBD1. After removal of 6 bases from V and 4 bases from J, the junction contained 8 bases not matched to a gene. CDR1 and CDR2 from the germline V gene are SNHLY and FYNNEI. The CDR3 extends over 15 amino acids. CDR3 bases: TGTGCCAGCAGCTTCCGACAGGGTAATAATGAAAAACTGTTTTTT. This translates into CASSFRQGNNEKLFF.

V gene TRBV19 combines with J gene TRBJ2-3; 9 nucleotides align to TRBD2. Germline assignment: CDR1 LNHDA and CDR2 SQIVND (reference sequence). J was trimmed by 4 bases and V by 9 bases; bases with no gene match: 14. This CDR3 has 16 residues. Here the CDR3 reads CASKGGAGGRADTQYF. CDR3 bases: TGTGCCAGCAAAGGGGGCGCGGGGGGGAGGGCAGATACGCAGTATTTT.

The genes are TRBV27 and TRBJ1-5, with D uncertain. The germline V and J ends were trimmed by 4 bases and 3 bases, with 13 bases remaining between them. Germline-derived CDR1 and CDR2 are MNHEY and SMNVEV (reference sequence). This CDR3 region has 15 residues. CDR3 in DNA: TGTGCCAGCAGTTCAACTTCACGCGACAATCAGCCCCAGCATTTT. Its protein is CASSSTSRDNQPQHF.

The gene calls are TRBV19 and TRBJ2-6; 11 bases match TRBD1. CDR1 and CDR2 (germline): LNHDA, SQIVND (reference sequence). The CDR3 runs to 19 residues. Trimming cost V 3 bases and J 2 bases; bases outside gene matches: 9. The CDR3 loop reads CASSIGLRTGGPGANVLTF. The CDR3 nucleotides are TGTGCCAGTAGTATTGGTTTAAGGACAGGGGGCCCTGGGGCCAACGTCCTGACTTTC. The full variable domain, in which reference TRBV19 and TRBJ2-6 provide the parts outside the CDR3, is DGGITQSPKYLFRKEGQNVTLSCEQNLNHDAMYWYRQDPGQGLRLIYYSQIVNDFQKGDIAEGYSVSREKKESFPLTVTSAQKNPTAFYLCASSIGLRTGGPGANVLTFGAGSRLTVL.

This chain uses TRBV7-2 with TRBJ2-5; 7 bases agree with TRBD1. The CDR3 loop spans 17 amino acids. V gave up 5 bases and J gave up 5 bases; unmatched junction bases: 17. CDR1 SGHTA and CDR2 FQGNSA come from the germline V gene. CDR3 sequence (DNA): TGTGCCAGCAGCCCGGCTCCGGGACAGCCGAACGGGGAGACCCAGTACTTC. Its translation is CASSPAPGQPNGETQYF.

This chain joins TRBV4-1 and TRBJ2-5; 8 bases are a match to TRBD2. Trimming at V came to 2 bases and at J to 3 bases, leaving 8 bases not matched to a gene. The CDR3 totals 16 residues. The germline CDR1 and CDR2 sequences are MGHRA and YSYEKL. CDR3 sequence: CASSQWAGTRKETQYF. The DNA for the CDR3 is TGCGCCAGCAGCCAATGGGCCGGGACTAGAAAAGAGACCCAGTACTTC.

The chain employs TRBV7-2 and TRBJ1-2, with D unresolved. The CDR3 runs 14 residues. Germline CDR1 is SGHTA and CDR2 is FQGNSA. V lost 7 bases, J lost 4 bases, and 16 bases lay in between. The CDR3 here is CASTPSPQAYGYTF. Here the CDR3 DNA reads TGTGCCAGCACCCCCTCCCCTCAGGCCTATGGCTACACCTTC.

V gene TRBV4-3 combines with J gene TRBJ2-5; D remains unclear. Trimming removed 0 bases from V and 1 base from J, with 9 bases in between. Looked up from germline, CDR1 is LGHNA and CDR2 is YSLEER. CDR3 size: 15 residues. The DNA for the CDR3 is TGCGCCAGCAGCCAAGATATCGCTACCCAAGAGACCCAGTACTTC. It encodes CASSQDIATQETQYF.

This sequence joins TRBV4-2 and TRBJ2-1, with unresolved D. Germline V gives CDR1 LGHNA, CDR2 YNFKEQ. The germline V and J ends were trimmed by 0 bases and 10 bases, with 10 bases remaining between them. CDR3 length equals 13 residues. In DNA, the CDR3 is TGTGCCAGCAGCCAAGAACCGGTAACGGAGCAGTTCTTC. Residues: CASSQEPVTEQFF.

The chain joins TRBV5-1 to TRBJ2-3; 8 nucleotides line up with TRBD2. The V and J ends lost 4 bases and 7 bases, in that order; junction bases with no gene match: 8. Germline V gene sequence: CDR1 SGHRS, CDR2 YFSETQ. This CDR3 is 14 amino acids long. CDR3 loop: CASSVGSGSNTQYF. In nucleotides, the CDR3 is TGCGCCAGCAGCGTAGGAAGCGGGAGCAATACGCAGTATTTT.

The chain has TRBV6-5 and TRBJ1-1, with TRBD1 matching 8 bases. V gave up 2 bases and J gave up 7 bases; unmatched junction bases: 6. This CDR3 region has 14 residues. The germline CDR1 and CDR2 sequences are MNHEY and SVGAGI. The CDR3 is CASSYDRTGHEAFF. The CDR3, as DNA: TGTGCCAGCAGTTACGACAGGACAGGGCATGAAGCTTTCTTT.

The chain links TRBV12-5 to TRBJ1-2; D is unresolved. The germline CDR1 and CDR2 sequences are LGHNT and FRNRAP. The CDR3 consists of 14 residues. V dropped 4 bases and J dropped 3 bases, with 12 bases sitting between them. The CDR3 loop reads CASGSSGLDYGYTF. The CDR3 bases are TGTGCTAGTGGTTCTTCTGGGCTGGACTATGGCTACACCTTC.

V gene TRBV18 combines with J gene TRBJ2-5, with D unclear. CDR1 is KGHSH and CDR2 is LQKENI in the germline V gene. Trimming left V 3 bases short and J 2 bases short, with 4 bases between. The CDR3 covers 12 residues. CDR3 DNA: TGTGCCAGCTCACCGGAGCAAGAGACCCAGTACTTC. It translates to CASSPEQETQYF.

This clone turned up a few times. V gene TRBV7-2 combines with J gene TRBJ1-3; D is undetermined. The ends were cut back, 3 bases at V and 2 bases at J, with 5 bases in the middle. CDR3 length: 13 amino acids. Per the germline V gene, CDR1 is SGHTA and CDR2 is FQGNSA. The CDR3 spells CASSLAPGNTIYF. CDR3 DNA: TGTGCCAGCAGCTTGGCACCTGGAAACACCATATATTTT.

The rearrangement uses TRBV29-1 and TRBJ2-5; possible D gene TRBD2, 7 bases. With 3 bases removed from V and 5 bases from J, the gap between germline ends came to 13 bases. Germline-derived CDR1 and CDR2 are SQVTM and ANQGSEA. The CDR3 runs 13 residues. The CDR3 here is CSVEGGRGETQYF. CDR3 nucleotides: TGCAGCGTTGAGGGGGGGCGCGGGGAGACCCAGTACTTC.

This sequence joins TRBV4-1 and TRBJ1-2, with TRBD1 matching 9 bases. With V trimmed by 1 base and J by 0 bases, 9 bases remained unmatched. CDR1 is MGHRA, CDR2 YSYEKL, per germline. CDR3 length equals 18 residues. The DNA for the CDR3 is TGCGCCAGCAGCCAAGTGAGGGGACAGGGAGTCGCTAACTATGGCTACACCTTC. Translating gives CASSQVRGQGVANYGYTF.